This T cell receptor beta chain comes out of a study of breast tumors, draining lymph nodes, adjacent tissues. MiXCR, run by TCRdb on the multiplex PCR reads, gives a single entry per CDR3 protein. This sample has around 230,000 distinct CDR3 sequences, with under 40% found just once. Findings and caveats of the study: Findings are consistent with lymph node origin and intratumoral expansion of most tumor T cells. The lymph node origin of tumor T cells was framed as consistent with a hypothesis, not demonstrated. Tumor repertoires ranked between lymph nodes and nontumor tissue in diversity, with V and J gene preferences. Luminal-like breast cancer showed significantly greater tumor-nontumor repertoire similarity than basal-like breast cancer did.

CDR1 SEHNR and CDR2 FQNEAQ come from the germline V gene (reference sequence). CDR3 length equals 15 residues. Losses at the gene ends were 9 bases for V and 7 bases for J; bases not matched to a gene: 13. A remark on this clonotype: Its antigen is unidentified.

Axillary draining lymph nodes of breast cancer patients supplied the node samples. The TCR was taken from a female donor with breast cancer. Some clones in this sample may be carry-over from other donors' samples. Source material: axillary lymph node tissue. This rearrangement joins TRBV7-9 to TRBJ2-2; 8 nucleotides agree with TRBD2. CDR3 region: CASSLRRGAGGELFF. The CDR3 nucleotides read TGTGCCAGTAGTTTAAGGCGGGGGGCCGGCGGGGAGCTGTTTTTT.